Listed below are T cell receptor beta chains from one sample, sequenced in a study of T cells in localized non-small cell lung cancer. Only in-frame clones appear in the TCRdb table, and some are missing; sequencing was by immunoSEQ multiplex PCR. The sample has about 79,000 clones, roughly 81% seen once. The starting material was peripheral blood, obtained before any cancer treatment. These receptors originate from an older female donor with stage I lung adenocarcinoma. Each CDR3 is given with its conserved first and last residue. D genes are given only for firm matches. Some rows mark clone size as missing; the rest say once, few, many or name a class of expanded clone.

clone_size: NA; d_call: NA; j_call: TRBJ2-1; v_call: TRBV19; cdr3_aa: CASKLQGSNEQFF; cdr3_nt: TGTGCCAGTAAACTCCAGGGGTCCAATGAGCAGTTCTTC
clone_size: NA; d_call: NA; j_call: TRBJ1-6; v_call: TRBV7-9; cdr3_aa: CASSLAGGNSPLHF; cdr3_nt: TGTGCCAGCAGCTTAGCTGGGGGAAATTCACCCCTCCACTTT
clone_size: NA; d_call: TRBD2; j_call: TRBJ2-1; v_call: TRBV7-2; cdr3_aa: CASSSRAGVYNEQFF; cdr3_nt: TGTGCCAGCAGCTCAAGAGCGGGGGTATACAATGAGCAGTTCTTC
clone_size: NA; d_call: NA; j_call: TRBJ2-7; v_call: TRBV10-3; cdr3_aa: CAISGLGDISYEQYF; cdr3_nt: TGTGCCATCAGTGGCCTTGGGGACATCTCCTACGAGCAGTACTTC
clone_size: NA; d_call: NA; j_call: TRBJ1-2; v_call: TRBV6-5; cdr3_aa: CASVSRGDYGYTF; cdr3_nt: TGTGCCAGCGTCTCCAGGGGCGACTATGGCTACACCTTC
clone_size: NA; d_call: NA; j_call: TRBJ1-5; v_call: TRBV6-1; cdr3_aa: CASSEVASNQPQHF; cdr3_nt: TGTGCCAGCAGTGAAGTGGCATCGAATCAGCCCCAGCATTTT
clone_size: few; d_call: NA; j_call: TRBJ2-5; v_call: TRBV2; cdr3_aa: CASMVRTRAQETQYF; cdr3_nt: TGTGCCAGCATGGTGAGAACTAGGGCCCAAGAGACCCAGTACTTC
clone_size: once; d_call: TRBD1; j_call: TRBJ2-7; v_call: TRBV6-1; cdr3_aa: CASSEAKDRGHRNEQYF; cdr3_nt: TGTGCCAGCAGTGAAGCCAAGGACAGGGGACATCGGAACGAGCAGTACTTC
clone_size: NA; d_call: TRBD2; j_call: TRBJ2-3; v_call: TRBV5-4; cdr3_aa: CASSDKAGGQGTDTQYF; cdr3_nt: TGTGCCAGCAGCGACAAAGCGGGGGGGCAAGGAACAGATACGCAGTATTTT
clone_size: NA; d_call: NA; j_call: TRBJ2-5; v_call: TRBV7-8; cdr3_aa: CASSLRYRGNQETQYF; cdr3_nt: TGTGCCAGCAGTTTAAGGTATAGAGGGAACCAAGAGACCCAGTACTTC
clone_size: few; d_call: NA; j_call: TRBJ1-6; v_call: TRBV29-1; cdr3_aa: CSVATAVVGSPLHF; cdr3_nt: TGCAGCGTTGCGACGGCGGTAGTGGGTTCACCCCTCCACTTT
clone_size: NA; d_call: NA; j_call: TRBJ1-2; v_call: TRBV5-8; cdr3_aa: CASSLGLGYGYTF; cdr3_nt: TGTGCCAGCAGCTTAGGGTTGGGCTATGGCTACACCTTC
clone_size: NA; d_call: NA; j_call: TRBJ2-3; v_call: TRBV5-4; cdr3_aa: CASSLKESSTDTQYF; cdr3_nt: TGTGCCAGCAGCTTGAAAGAGTCTAGCACAGATACGCAGTATTTT
clone_size: NA; d_call: NA; j_call: TRBJ1-2; v_call: TRBV19; cdr3_aa: CASSGTVYGYTF; cdr3_nt: TGTGCCAGTAGTGGGACTGTCTATGGCTACACCTTC
clone_size: NA; d_call: NA; j_call: TRBJ2-1; v_call: TRBV9; cdr3_aa: CASSVRDLKGNEQFF; cdr3_nt: TGTGCCAGCAGCGTACGGGACCTCAAGGGCAATGAGCAGTTCTTC
clone_size: NA; d_call: NA; j_call: TRBJ2-3; v_call: TRBV29-1; cdr3_aa: CSVVPTDTQYF; cdr3_nt: TGCAGCGTTGTGCCCACAGATACGCAGTATTTT
clone_size: NA; d_call: NA; j_call: TRBJ1-2; v_call: TRBV28; cdr3_aa: CASSSPGALENGYTF; cdr3_nt: TGTGCCAGCAGTTCCCCAGGGGCGTTGGAGAATGGCTACACCTTC
clone_size: few; d_call: NA; j_call: TRBJ1-1; v_call: TRBV30; cdr3_aa: CAWSWEGGTEAFF; cdr3_nt: TGTGCCTGGAGTTGGGAAGGAGGCACTGAAGCTTTCTTT
clone_size: NA; d_call: TRBD1; j_call: TRBJ2-1; v_call: TRBV6-5; cdr3_aa: CASRRDRGLDEQFF; cdr3_nt: TGTGCCAGCAGAAGGGACAGGGGGTTAGATGAGCAGTTCTTC
clone_size: NA; d_call: NA; j_call: TRBJ1-1; v_call: TRBV5-1; cdr3_aa: CASSLGGGRNTEAFF; cdr3_nt: TGCGCCAGCAGCTTGGGTGGGGGGCGGAACACTGAAGCTTTCTTT
clone_size: NA; d_call: TRBD1; j_call: TRBJ1-5; v_call: TRBV5-1; cdr3_aa: CASSRGDRANNQPQHF; cdr3_nt: TGCGCCAGCAGCAGGGGGGACAGGGCTAACAATCAGCCCCAGCATTTT
clone_size: NA; d_call: TRBD2; j_call: TRBJ2-1; v_call: TRBV11-2; cdr3_aa: CASSVHSGGVRNEQFF; cdr3_nt: TGTGCCAGCAGCGTACATAGCGGGGGAGTTCGCAATGAGCAGTTCTTC
clone_size: once; d_call: NA; j_call: TRBJ2-1; v_call: TRBV6-5; cdr3_aa: CASSKQVLGLQFF; cdr3_nt: TGTGCCAGCAGTAAACAGGTATTAGGGTTGCAGTTCTTC
clone_size: NA; d_call: NA; j_call: TRBJ1-1; v_call: TRBV5-1; cdr3_aa: CATKGDKNTEAFF; cdr3_nt: TGCGCCACCAAAGGGGACAAGAACACTGAAGCTTTCTTT
clone_size: NA; d_call: NA; j_call: TRBJ2-2; v_call: TRBV27; cdr3_aa: CASSPPGTRSERGLFF; cdr3_nt: TGTGCCAGCAGTCCCCCAGGGACTCGATCTGAGCGAGGGCTGTTTTTT
clone_size: once; d_call: NA; j_call: TRBJ2-2; v_call: TRBV5-6; cdr3_aa: CASSRGGSDTGELFF; cdr3_nt: TGTGCCAGCTCCAGGGGCGGGAGCGACACCGGGGAGCTGTTTTTT
clone_size: NA; d_call: NA; j_call: TRBJ1-1; v_call: TRBV18; cdr3_aa: CASSPVLRDTEAFF; cdr3_nt: TGTGCCAGCTCACCAGTTTTGCGAGACACTGAAGCTTTCTTT
clone_size: NA; d_call: NA; j_call: TRBJ2-7; v_call: TRBV7-2; cdr3_aa: CASSLHYEQYF; cdr3_nt: TGTGCCAGCAGTCTTCACTACGAGCAGTACTTC